This is a list of T cell receptor beta chains from one sample in a study of cytomegalovirus exposure and HLA in healthy donors. Using immunoSEQ multiplex PCR, the repertoire was profiled, and TCRdb retains in-frame clones only, with some absent. The data show around 150,000 clones, 88% seen once. The sequencing input was PBMCs. Receptors were obtained from a man between 18 and 29 years old in good health and CMV-seronegative. The CDR3 runs from the conserved cysteine through the conserved F or W. Each record gives: J gene, V gene, clone size, D gene, CDR3 protein, CDR3 DNA. D genes are given only for firm matches. Not all rows give a size; the values are once, few, many and, for expanded clones, a class.

J gene: TRBJ2-2; V gene: TRBV14; clone size: once; D gene: -; CDR3 protein: CASSPQWDTYTGELFF; CDR3 DNA: TGTGCCAGCAGCCCCCAATGGGACACTTACACCGGGGAGCTGTTTTTT
J gene: TRBJ1-3; V gene: TRBV27; clone size: -; D gene: -; CDR3 protein: CASSSAGYSGNTIYF; CDR3 DNA: TGTGCCAGCAGTTCGGCAGGGTACTCTGGAAACACCATATATTTT
J gene: TRBJ2-7; V gene: TRBV28; clone size: once; D gene: TRBD1; CDR3 protein: CASLGQGGYEQYF; CDR3 DNA: TGTGCCAGTCTAGGACAGGGCGGATACGAGCAGTACTTC
J gene: TRBJ2-2; V gene: TRBV10-3; clone size: once; D gene: -; CDR3 protein: CAISELWTSLTGELFF; CDR3 DNA: TGTGCCATCAGTGAGTTATGGACTTCCCTCACCGGGGAGCTGTTTTTT
J gene: TRBJ2-5; V gene: TRBV28; clone size: -; D gene: TRBD2; CDR3 protein: CASRGGLEETQYF; CDR3 DNA: TGTGCCAGCAGGGGAGGGTTAGAAGAGACCCAGTACTTC
J gene: TRBJ1-2; V gene: TRBV28; clone size: -; D gene: TRBD1; CDR3 protein: CASSYRGMGTHGYTF; CDR3 DNA: TGTGCCAGCAGCTACAGGGGTATGGGGACGCATGGCTACACCTTC
J gene: TRBJ1-4; V gene: TRBV7-9; clone size: -; D gene: -; CDR3 protein: CASSLRQSATNEKLFF; CDR3 DNA: TGTGCCAGCAGCCTCAGGCAGTCTGCAACTAATGAAAAACTGTTTTTT
J gene: TRBJ2-2; V gene: TRBV15; clone size: -; D gene: -; CDR3 protein: CATSREGAGNTGELFF; CDR3 DNA: TGTGCCACCAGCAGAGAGGGGGCAGGGAACACCGGGGAGCTGTTTTTT
J gene: TRBJ2-3; V gene: TRBV5-1; clone size: -; D gene: TRBD2; CDR3 protein: CASSTGLAGGPGTDTQYF; CDR3 DNA: TGCGCCAGCAGCACCGGACTAGCGGGAGGGCCGGGCACAGATACGCAGTATTTT
J gene: TRBJ1-2; V gene: TRBV2; clone size: -; D gene: TRBD1; CDR3 protein: CASRPGTGDYGYTF; CDR3 DNA: TGTGCCAGCAGGCCCGGGACAGGGGATTATGGCTACACCTTC
J gene: TRBJ2-6; V gene: TRBV2; clone size: -; D gene: -; CDR3 protein: CASSERAGANVLTF; CDR3 DNA: TGTGCCAGCAGTGAAAGAGCTGGGGCCAACGTCCTGACTTTC
J gene: TRBJ2-3; V gene: TRBV11-2; clone size: once; D gene: -; CDR3 protein: CASSPHTDTQYF; CDR3 DNA: TGTGCCAGCAGCCCACACACAGATACGCAGTATTTT
J gene: TRBJ2-1; V gene: TRBV18; clone size: -; D gene: TRBD2; CDR3 protein: CASDNVAGGLDEQFF; CDR3 DNA: TGTGCCAGCGACAACGTTGCGGGGGGGCTGGATGAGCAGTTCTTC
J gene: TRBJ2-1; V gene: TRBV30; clone size: -; D gene: -; CDR3 protein: CAWSVQRRSYNEQFF; CDR3 DNA: TGTGCCTGGAGTGTACAACGGCGGTCCTACAATGAGCAGTTCTTC
J gene: TRBJ2-1; V gene: TRBV27; clone size: -; D gene: TRBD2; CDR3 protein: CASSLGTSAINEQFF; CDR3 DNA: TGTGCCAGCAGTTTGGGGACTAGCGCTATAAATGAGCAGTTCTTC
J gene: TRBJ2-1; V gene: TRBV5-1; clone size: -; D gene: TRBD1; CDR3 protein: CASSGGTGYNEQFF; CDR3 DNA: TGCGCCAGCAGCGGCGGGACAGGGTATAATGAGCAGTTCTTC
J gene: TRBJ2-1; V gene: TRBV4-3; clone size: -; D gene: TRBD2; CDR3 protein: CASSLTSSGSYEQFF; CDR3 DNA: TGCGCCAGCAGCCTCACGTCTAGCGGGAGTTATGAGCAGTTCTTC
J gene: TRBJ1-3; V gene: TRBV6-5; clone size: -; D gene: -; CDR3 protein: CASSYSSSGNTIYF; CDR3 DNA: TGTGCCAGCAGTTACTCTAGCTCTGGAAACACCATATATTTT
J gene: TRBJ2-7; V gene: TRBV6-5; clone size: -; D gene: TRBD2; CDR3 protein: CASSYSAAGGPYEQYF; CDR3 DNA: TGTGCCAGCAGTTACTCAGCAGCGGGAGGGCCCTACGAGCAGTACTTC
J gene: TRBJ2-3; V gene: TRBV5-1; clone size: -; D gene: TRBD2; CDR3 protein: CASSLGTSGHGDTQYF; CDR3 DNA: TGCGCCAGCAGCTTGGGGACTAGCGGACACGGAGATACGCAGTATTTT
J gene: TRBJ1-2; V gene: TRBV28; clone size: -; D gene: -; CDR3 protein: CASRTSGVRGYTF; CDR3 DNA: TGTGCCAGCAGAACCTCAGGGGTTCGTGGCTACACCTTC
J gene: TRBJ1-5; V gene: TRBV5-8; clone size: -; D gene: -; CDR3 protein: CASSWGKGQPQHF; CDR3 DNA: TGTGCCAGCTCCTGGGGAAAGGGGCAGCCCCAGCATTTT
J gene: TRBJ2-7; V gene: TRBV5-6; clone size: -; D gene: TRBD2; CDR3 protein: CASSLFLAGGVYEQYF; CDR3 DNA: TGTGCCAGCAGCTTGTTTCTAGCGGGAGGCGTTTACGAGCAGTACTTC
J gene: TRBJ1-6; V gene: TRBV6-5; clone size: -; D gene: -; CDR3 protein: CASSYRGSYNSPLHF; CDR3 DNA: TGTGCCAGCAGTTATCGGGGATCCTATAATTCACCCCTCCACTTT
J gene: TRBJ2-7; V gene: TRBV6-1; clone size: -; D gene: TRBD2; CDR3 protein: CASSEGAGRAPGGGEQYF; CDR3 DNA: TGTGCCAGCAGTGAAGGTGCCGGGAGGGCCCCAGGCGGGGGCGAGCAGTACTTC
J gene: TRBJ1-3; V gene: TRBV6-1; clone size: -; D gene: -; CDR3 protein: CASTGRTFGNTIYF; CDR3 DNA: TGTGCCAGCACTGGTAGAACCTTTGGAAACACCATATATTTT
J gene: TRBJ2-7; V gene: TRBV27; clone size: -; D gene: TRBD2; CDR3 protein: CASSPRAGAYEQYF; CDR3 DNA: TGTGCCAGCAGTCCGCGCGCGGGAGCTTACGAGCAGTACTTC
J gene: TRBJ2-7; V gene: TRBV13; clone size: -; D gene: TRBD1; CDR3 protein: CASSLNPGQGTRDEQYF; CDR3 DNA: TGTGCCAGCAGCCTGAATCCGGGACAGGGGACGCGAGACGAGCAGTACTTC
J gene: TRBJ2-5; V gene: TRBV7-6; clone size: -; D gene: TRBD2; CDR3 protein: CASSGPSSGGIQETQYF; CDR3 DNA: TGTGCCAGCAGCGGCCCCTCGAGCGGGGGAATCCAAGAGACCCAGTACTTC
J gene: TRBJ2-1; V gene: TRBV4-1; clone size: -; D gene: TRBD2; CDR3 protein: CASSHFSGNNEQFF; CDR3 DNA: TGCGCCAGCAGCCATTTTAGCGGGAACAATGAGCAGTTCTTC
J gene: TRBJ2-1; V gene: TRBV5-1; clone size: once; D gene: -; CDR3 protein: CASSPRANEQFF; CDR3 DNA: TGCGCCAGCAGCCCACGAGCCAATGAGCAGTTCTTC